The 16 T cell receptor beta chains given below trace back to one sample, sequenced in a study of preoperative IRX-2 immunotherapy in early breast cancer. As to treatment: preoperative locoregional IRX-2 cytokine immunotherapy. Only in-frame clones appear in the TCRdb table, and some are missing; sequencing was by immunoSEQ multiplex PCR. The sample has about 5,600 clones; 55% to 65% are singletons. Sequences were derived from tumor tissue, sampled before IRX-2 immunotherapy. All receptors derive from a human donor with breast cancer.

The chain carries TRBV6-8 and TRBJ2-3, with D uncertain. The CDR3 totals 12 residues. CDR1 is MNHGY, CDR2 SAAAGT, per germline. V was trimmed by 0 bases and J by 5 bases, leaving 3 bases between them. Written as DNA, the CDR3 is TGTGCCAGCAGTTACTCGGGAGATACGCAGTATTTT. Amino acids: CASSYSGDTQYF.

In nucleotides, the CDR3 is TGTGCCAGTAGTATGATCTTCGTCCGACGGTTCTCCTACGAGCAGTACTTC. Protein: CASSMIFVRRFSYEQYF. The rearrangement links TRBV19 to TRBJ2-7; no clear D gene. Germline V gene lookup returns CDR1 LNHDA and CDR2 SQIVND (reference sequence). Trimming stripped 3 bases from V and 0 bases from J, with 18 bases between. The CDR3 covers 17 residues.

This chain's CDR3 is CASSIRTASTDTQYF. Here the CDR3 DNA reads TGTGCCAGTAGTATAAGGACAGCTAGCACAGATACGCAGTATTTT. This chain uses TRBV19 with TRBJ2-3, with D possibly matching TRBD1 (6 bases). CDR1 LNHDA and CDR2 SQIVND come from the germline V gene (reference sequence). The CDR3 is 15 residues long. Trimming cost V 2 bases and J 0 bases, with 9 bases left between them. The variable domain in full, completed from reference TRBV19 and TRBJ2-3, reads DGGITQSPKYLFRKEGQNVTLSCEQNLNHDAMYWYRQDPGQGLRLIYYSQIVNDFQKGDIAEGYSVSREKKESFPLTVTSAQKNPTAFYLCASSIRTASTDTQYFGPGTRLTVL.

This clone was detected a few times. The rearrangement uses TRBV30 and TRBJ1-1, with D possibly TRBD1 on 6 matching bases. V gave up 0 bases and J gave up 1 base, with 12 bases separating them. The CDR3 spans 15 residues. Germline CDR1 reads GTSNPN; CDR2 reads SVGIG (reference sequence). The CDR3 reads CAWSVPGHKNTEAFF. CDR3 coding DNA: TGTGCCTGGAGTGTACCGGGACACAAGAACACTGAAGCTTTCTTT. The full variable domain, rest sourced from reference TRBV30 and TRBJ1-1, is SQTIHQWPATLVQPVGSPLSLECTVEGTSNPNLYWYRQAAGRGLQLLFYSVGIGQISSEVPQNLSASRPQDRQFILSSKKLLLSDSGFYLCAWSVPGHKNTEAFFGQGTRLTVV.

This chain connects TRBV11-3 to TRBJ1-4; no definite D call. Trimming stripped 1 base from V and 4 bases from J, with 10 bases between. There are 15 residues in the CDR3. Germline loops: CDR1 SGHNT, CDR2 YENEEA. CDR3 residues: CASSLGWGNNEKLFF. CDR3 sequence (DNA): TGTGCCAGCAGCTTAGGATGGGGAAATAATGAAAAACTGTTTTTT.

J is TRBJ2-5 and V is TRBV11-3; 7 nucleotides agree with TRBD2. Germline CDR1 SGHNT, CDR2 YENEEA. The CDR3 length is 15 residues. J was trimmed by 1 base and V by 3 bases; bases with no gene match: 5. The CDR3 DNA follows: TGTGCCAGCAGCTTCGGCGGGAGAGCCCAAGAGACCCAGTACTTC. It translates to CASSFGGRAQETQYF.

The chain links TRBV6-8 to TRBJ1-1; 8 positions match TRBD1. Germline CDR1 reads MNHGY; CDR2 reads SAAAGT. The CDR3 has 17 amino acids. The trim removed 5 bases at V and 1 base at J, leaving 12 bases unmatched. The CDR3 DNA reads as TGTGCCAGCAGTCCCGGGTGGGGGACAGGAGGGAACACTGAAGCTTTCTTT. Its translation is CASSPGWGTGGNTEAFF.

V is TRBV28 and J is TRBJ1-1, with D uncertain. V dropped 2 bases and J dropped 2 bases, with 12 bases sitting between them. The CDR3 spans 15 residues. The germline CDR1 and CDR2 sequences are MDHEN and SYDVKM. The CDR3 DNA reads as TGTGCCAGCAGTTTAGGGTATGGGCGAAACACTGAAGCTTTCTTT. Its translation: CASSLGYGRNTEAFF.

The chain joins TRBV6-8 to TRBJ2-7; D possibly corresponds to TRBD2 (5 bases). V was cut by 5 bases and J by 0 bases, with 17 bases left in between. The CDR3 has 16 amino acids. Germline CDR1 is MNHGY and CDR2 is SAAAGT. CDR3 sequence (DNA): TGTGCCAGCAGTGACGAGGGCAGGATAAGCTCCTACGAGCAGTACTTC. Its protein product is CASSDEGRISSYEQYF.

V usage is TRBV16 and J usage is TRBJ2-4; 13 bases are shared with TRBD2. Germline V gene sequence: CDR1 KGHSY, CDR2 FQNENV. There are 18 residues in the CDR3. V was clipped by 2 bases and J by 3 bases; unmatched bases: 7. The CDR3 reads CASSQPGLAGRDKNIQYF. CDR3 bases: TGTGCCAGCAGCCAACCGGGACTAGCGGGAAGGGACAAAAACATTCAGTACTTC.

This chain uses TRBV11-3 with TRBJ2-3; D call uncertain. The V gene's germline CDR1 is SGHNT and CDR2 YENEEA. V lost 5 bases, J lost 4 bases, and 13 bases lay in between. CDR3 length equals 14 residues. DNA of the CDR3: TGTGCCAGCAGCCCCTACCCCTTGTCAGATACGCAGTATTTT. This gives the protein CASSPYPLSDTQYF.

This clone showed up just a few times. The CDR3 DNA is TGTGCCATCAGGGACGGACTAGCGGGTTCCTATGAGCAGTTCTTC. It translates to CAIRDGLAGSYEQFF. The gene calls are TRBV6-8 and TRBJ2-1; 11 nucleotides match TRBD2. Per the germline V gene, CDR1 is MNHGY and CDR2 is SAAAGT. The length of the CDR3 is 15 residues. Unmatched junction bases numbered 13, after V lost 10 bases and J lost 8 bases.

The chain combines TRBV28 with TRBJ2-1; no definite D call. There are 14 residues in the CDR3. CDR1 is MDHEN and CDR2 is SYDVKM in the germline V gene. V lost 2 bases to trimming and J lost 7 bases, with 12 bases between them. In DNA, the CDR3 is TGTGCCAGCAGTTTAGATAGTACGGATAATGAGCAGTTCTTC. Translated, it gives CASSLDSTDNEQFF. The full variable domain, its missing parts supplied by reference TRBV28 and TRBJ2-1, is DVKVTQSSRYLVKRTGEKVFLECVQDMDHENMFWYRQDPGLGLRLIYFSYDVKMKEKGDIPEGYSVSREKKERFSLILESASTNQTSMYLCASSLDSTDNEQFFGPGTRLTVL.

This clone was observed a handful of times. The chain carries TRBV11-3 and TRBJ2-7; 9 positions agree with TRBD1. Germline-derived CDR1 and CDR2 are SGHNT and YENEEA. The CDR3 has 15 amino acids. Trimming removed 6 bases from V and 3 bases from J; junction bases left unmatched: 9. The CDR3 sequence is CASRPGQGLNYEQYF. The DNA of the CDR3 is TGTGCCAGCAGACCGGGACAGGGACTAAACTACGAGCAGTACTTC. Together with reference TRBV11-3 and TRBJ2-7, the CDR3 gives the full variable domain: EAGVVQSPRYKIIEKKQPVAFWCNPISGHNTLYWYLQNLGQGPELLIRYENEEAVDDSQLPKDRFSAERLKGVDSTLKIQPAELGDSAVYLCASRPGQGLNYEQYFGPGTRLTVT.

V usage is TRBV23-1 and J usage is TRBJ2-1; weak D call: TRBD1 (6 bases). TRBV23-1 is classed as an ORF, of uncertain function. Trimming pared 6 bases from V and 0 bases from J, leaving 12 bases between. CDR3 length equals 15 residues. The CDR3 spells CASSWDTYSYNEQFF. The CDR3 nucleotides read TGCGCCAGCAGCTGGGACACCTACTCCTACAATGAGCAGTTCTTC.

This clone has just a few counts. The chain couples TRBV4-1 to TRBJ2-7; 8 bases are shared with TRBD1. The CDR3 is 15 amino acids. V was pared by 1 base and J by 0 bases, with 2 bases of the junction left unmatched. Germline-derived CDR1 and CDR2 are MGHRA and YSYEKL. The CDR3 DNA reads as TGCGCCAGCAGCCAAGGGGACAGGCTCTCCTACGAGCAGTACTTC. Translating gives CASSQGDRLSYEQYF.